This T cell receptor (beta chain) was sequenced in a study of human T cells and chemical hapten exposure. Time point in this sample: pre-sensitization, week 0. Treatment meaning: therapeutic diphenylcyclopropenone sensitization with weekly scalp DPC. TCRdb independently ran MiXCR on the RACE reads; one entry per CDR3 protein. This sample has approximately 400,000 distinct CDR3 sequences, with roughly 5.3% found just once. The V and J ends lost 2 bases and 9 bases respectively, with 9 bases between them. CDR3 length: 12 residues. The germline V gene has CDR1 SGHAT and CDR2 FQNNGV. Details on this clonotype: This sequence may be a read error, since a much larger clone differs from it by one base.

The rearrangement uses TRBV11-2 and TRBJ2-3; D could derive from TRBD1 or TRBD2 (5 bases each). Sequences were derived from whole blood, sampled in connection with sensitization to the hapten diphenylcyclopropenone (DPC). This clonotype originated in a woman aged 45-59 years with alopecia areata. Some clones in this sample may be carry-over from other donors' samples. CDR3 loop: CASSLWGRTQYF. The CDR3 DNA follows: TGTGCCAGCAGCTTATGGGGACGCACGCAGTATTTT.